This T cell receptor (beta chain) was documented in a study of molecular identifiers for immune sequencing clone quantification. Previously reported methods and listed TCR primers produced the bulk TCR libraries. TCRdb processed the PCR reads anew with MiXCR; each CDR3 protein has one entry. The data show some 320,000 distinct CDR3 sequences, about 20% seen once. This clonotype was seen ten or more times. Germline CDR1 is SGDLS and CDR2 is YYNGEE. The CDR3 runs to 13 residues. V lost 0 bases, J lost 4 bases, and 4 bases lay in between. Naive CD8 T cells were sorted as CD8+CD4-CCR7+CD45RA+. The clonotype was recovered from a human donor in good health. Some libraries in this study had Jurkat cell RNA spiked in. The sequencing input was naive CD8+ T cells from blood, with Jurkat cell RNA spiked in. This sample's subset: FACS-sorted CD8+CD4-CCR7+CD45RA+ naive T cells. V and J are TRBV9 and TRBJ2-2, with no clear D. The CDR3 is CASSVASTGELFF. In nucleotides, the CDR3 is TGTGCCAGCAGCGTAGCTTCCACCGGGGAGCTGTTTTTT.